These 5 T cell receptor beta chains were sequenced from one sample in a study of blood T cell repertoires in COVID-19. TCRdb keeps only in-frame clones here, not all; method: immunoSEQ multiplex PCR. The sample has under 65,000 clones, roughly 90% seen once; the top ten hold 4% to 6%. Sequenced sample: peripheral blood. The receptors originated from a man at least 80 years old in a cohort sampled during active COVID-19.

The gene calls are TRBV5-8 and TRBJ2-5; TRBD1 matches at 8 bases. Germline V lookup: CDR1 SGHTS, CDR2 YDEGEE. V lost 1 base to trimming and J lost 3 bases; unmatched junction nucleotides: 5. CDR3 size: 15 residues. CDR3 coding DNA: TGTGCCAGCAGCTTGCAGGGGGCGCCTGAAGAGACCCAGTACTTC. Translation gives CASSLQGAPEETQYF.

The chain couples TRBV27 to TRBJ2-1, with 13 bases identical to TRBD2. The CDR3 is 15 residues long. The V gene's germline CDR1 is MNHEY and CDR2 SMNVEV (reference sequence). V shed 6 bases, J shed 7 bases, and the junction held 6 bases outside the gene matches. The CDR3 nucleotides are TGTGCCAGCAGGCGAACTAGCGGGAGGGATAATGAGCAGTTCTTC. Translated: CASRRTSGRDNEQFF.

The chain combines TRBV27 with TRBJ2-1; 10 bases match TRBD2. The CDR3 contains 14 residues. V was clipped by 4 bases and J by 3 bases; unmatched bases: 0. The germline gives CDR1 MNHEY, CDR2 SMNVEV (reference sequence). This chain's CDR3 is CASSSSGGYNEQFF. CDR3 DNA: TGTGCCAGCAGTTCTAGCGGGGGCTACAATGAGCAGTTCTTC.

This clone was seen a few times. The chain links TRBV5-1 to TRBJ2-7; D possibly corresponds to TRBD1 (5 bases). There are 14 residues in the CDR3. Per the germline V gene, CDR1 is SGHRS and CDR2 is YFSETQ. Trimming pared 0 bases from V and 2 bases from J, leaving 9 bases between. DNA of the CDR3: TGCGCCAGCAGCTTGGGTCAGGGCCCCTACGAGCAGTACTTC. As protein: CASSLGQGPYEQYF.

The chain joins TRBV20-1 to TRBJ1-2, with a possible D match to TRBD1 (5 bases). The CDR3 length is 11 residues. V lost 7 bases and J lost 3, with 9 bases in between. The germline V gene encodes CDR1 DFQATT and CDR2 SNEGSKA (reference sequence). CDR3: CSGRRDYGYTF. The CDR3 DNA follows: TGCAGTGGTCGCAGGGACTATGGCTACACCTTC.